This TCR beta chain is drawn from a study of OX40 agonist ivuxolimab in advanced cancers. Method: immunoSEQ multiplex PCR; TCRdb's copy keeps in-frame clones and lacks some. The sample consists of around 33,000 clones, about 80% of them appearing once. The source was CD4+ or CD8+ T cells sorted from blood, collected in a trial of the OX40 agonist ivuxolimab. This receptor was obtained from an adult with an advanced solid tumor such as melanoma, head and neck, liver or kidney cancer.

The CDR3 DNA follows: TGTGCCAGCAGAGGTCCCGGGGACTACGAGCAGTACTTC. Amino acid sequence: CASRGPGDYEQYF. V gene TRBV7-4 combines with J gene TRBJ2-7; D is possibly TRBD2 (5 bases). The V end lost 6 bases, the J end lost 3 bases, and 12 bases lay between the germline ends. Germline V lookup: CDR1 SGHVT, CDR2 SQSDAQ. The CDR3 has 13 residues.